Here is one T cell receptor (beta chain) with its context. CDR1 and CDR2 from the germline V gene are KGHSH and LQKENI. V was pared by 3 bases and J by 4 bases, with 8 bases of the junction left unmatched. The CDR3 sequence is 15 residues long. The record originates from a study of Ad26.COV2.S vaccination and SARS-CoV-2 variants. Some clones are missing from TCRdb's copy, which holds only in-frame ones; the method was immunoSEQ multiplex PCR. The sample lists about 390,000 clones; about 88% were seen once. Treatment defined: some 20 received Ad26.COV2.S at low or high dose, single or two shots; about 5 received placebo; per-sample allocation not given. Sampling occurred on day 63 after the first vaccine or placebo injection.

The genes are TRBV18 and TRBJ2-5; 7 bases align to TRBD1. The sequence came from a person aged 18 to 59 who received the Ad26.COV2.S COVID-19 vaccine or a placebo. The sample in question was peripheral blood, obtained in a trial of Ad26.COV2.S vaccine versus placebo. CDR3 protein: CASSPTQGFPETQYF. The CDR3 bases are TGTGCCAGCTCACCGACACAGGGGTTCCCAGAGACCCAGTACTTC.